A selection of T cell receptor beta chains follows, all from one sample in a study of blood T cell repertoires in COVID-19. The table came from immunoSEQ multiplex PCR; TCRdb's copy has only in-frame clones and leaves some out. This table holds 200,000 or so clones, roughly four fifths found once. The sequencing input was PBMCs or T cells enriched from blood (not recorded which). These receptors were obtained from a woman between 40 and 50 years old with acute COVID-19. Each CDR3 is given with its conserved first and last residue. Each record gives: clone size, D gene, V gene, J gene, CDR3 DNA, CDR3 protein. The D gene is left open where the match is weak. Clone size is shown for a subset of rows, as once, few, many or a class of expanded clone.

once	TRBD1	TRBV14	TRBJ1-2	TGTGCCAGCAGCCAAGGGCGGACAGGGGACTTGTCGGGCTACACCTTC	CASSQGRTGDLSGYTF
NA	NA	TRBV21-1	TRBJ1-2	TGTGCCAGCAGCAAAGGAGGGACACTGTATGGCTACACCTTC	CASSKGGTLYGYTF
NA	NA	TRBV5-5	TRBJ1-5	TGTGCCAGCAGCTTGGGGGCAGGGGCGAATCAGCCCCAGCATTTT	CASSLGAGANQPQHF
NA	TRBD2	TRBV3-1/TRBV3-2	TRBJ2-1	TGTGCCAGCAGCCTTAGACTAGCGGGCCCCAATGAGCAGTTCTTC	CASSLRLAGPNEQFF
NA	TRBD1	TRBV2	TRBJ1-2	TGTGCCAGCAGTAGGACAGGAGGAAACTATGGCTACACCTTC	CASSRTGGNYGYTF
NA	NA	TRBV28	TRBJ1-4	TGTGCCAGCAGCCCCGGGGGGGGGCCTAATGAAAAACTGTTTTTT	CASSPGGGPNEKLFF
NA	NA	TRBV30	TRBJ1-6	TGTGCCTGGGGACAGATATATAATTCACCCCTCCACTTT	CAWGQIYNSPLHF
NA	TRBD2	TRBV9	TRBJ2-1	TGTGCCAGCAGCGTAACCGGGGGGAGCTCCTACAATGAGCAGTTCTTC	CASSVTGGSSYNEQFF
NA	NA	TRBV6-6	TRBJ2-7	TGTGCCAGCAGGCCCCAGGGGTTGATCGCCTACGAGCAGTACTTC	CASRPQGLIAYEQYF
NA	TRBD1	TRBV19	TRBJ2-1	TGTGCCAGTAGTTCTCGAACAGGGGCACCCTCCTACAATGAGCAGTTCTTC	CASSSRTGAPSYNEQFF
NA	TRBD1	TRBV25-1	TRBJ1-1	TGTGCCACCCAGGGGGCGCGGACTGAAGCTTTCTTT	CATQGARTEAFF
NA	NA	TRBV27	TRBJ2-5	TGTGCCAGCAGTTTGGTCAGGGGTCCCCAAGAGACCCAGTACTTC	CASSLVRGPQETQYF
NA	NA	TRBV7-3	TRBJ2-3	TGTGCCAGCAGCCGGGGGACTCCCGACGATACGCAGTATTTT	CASSRGTPDDTQYF
once	TRBD2	TRBV28	TRBJ2-1	TGTGCCAGTCTAGCGGGAGGATTCAATGAGCAGTTCTTC	CASLAGGFNEQFF
NA	NA	TRBV2	TRBJ2-2	TGTGCCAGCAAAGGGGGGGGCGCGGGCACCGGGGAGCTGTTTTTT	CASKGGGAGTGELFF
NA	NA	TRBV4-1	TRBJ1-3	TGCGCCAGCAGCCAAGCCGGGGGAAACACCATATATTTT	CASSQAGGNTIYF
NA	NA	TRBV21-1	TRBJ2-7	TGTGCCAGCAGCAAAGCTCGCCAGGGGACATCTTACGAGCAGTACTTC	CASSKARQGTSYEQYF
NA	TRBD1	TRBV6-2/TRBV6-3	TRBJ2-7	TGTGCCAGCAGTTATATCCAGGGGGCGAACGAGCAGTACTTC	CASSYIQGANEQYF
NA	NA	TRBV3-1/TRBV3-2	TRBJ1-2	TGTGCCAGCAGCCATTCAAGGGGGTACACCTTC	CASSHSRGYTF
NA	TRBD1	TRBV6-4	TRBJ2-5	TGTGCCAGCAGTGACTCACCGGGACAGGGGTTCGAGACCCAGTACTTC	CASSDSPGQGFETQYF
NA	TRBD2	TRBV4-2	TRBJ2-3	TGTGCCAGCTCCAGGCCCAGCGGGGCTAGCACAGATACGCAGTATTTT	CASSRPSGASTDTQYF
NA	NA	TRBV5-6	TRBJ1-2	TGTGCCAGCAGCTTGGAACAGAGAAACAACTATGGCTACACCTTC	CASSLEQRNNYGYTF
NA	NA	TRBV11-2	TRBJ1-2	TGTGCCAGCAGCCCCGGACAGTTGGGGTATGGCTACACCTTC	CASSPGQLGYGYTF
once	TRBD1	TRBV9	TRBJ1-6	TGTGCCAGCAGCCCCGGACAGGCCGGGAATAATTCACCCCTCCACTTT	CASSPGQAGNNSPLHF
once	TRBD1	TRBV19	TRBJ1-1	TGTGCCAGTAGTCAGAGGACAGGGGTCCCTGCTTTCTTT	CASSQRTGVPAFF
NA	NA	TRBV5-4	TRBJ1-2	TGTGCCAGCAGCTCCGGGACAAACCGTCACTATGGCTACACCTTC	CASSSGTNRHYGYTF
NA	NA	TRBV2	TRBJ1-1	TGTGCCAGCAGTACAGTGAATGTGAACACTGAAGCTTTCTTT	CASSTVNVNTEAFF
NA	TRBD2	TRBV5-4	TRBJ2-1	TGTGCCAGCAGCTTGAGGACTAGAGAAGACAATGAGCAGTTCTTC	CASSLRTREDNEQFF
NA	NA	TRBV30	TRBJ1-1	TGTGCCTGGAGTCGAGAGGGATACTCTGAAGCTTTCTTT	CAWSREGYSEAFF
NA	NA	TRBV11-3	TRBJ1-1	TGTGCCAGCAGCTTAAACAGGGACACTGAAGCTTTCTTT	CASSLNRDTEAFF
few	NA	TRBV28	TRBJ2-7	TGTGCCAGCAGTTTACAAGCAGGGATCCACGAGCAGTACTTC	CASSLQAGIHEQYF